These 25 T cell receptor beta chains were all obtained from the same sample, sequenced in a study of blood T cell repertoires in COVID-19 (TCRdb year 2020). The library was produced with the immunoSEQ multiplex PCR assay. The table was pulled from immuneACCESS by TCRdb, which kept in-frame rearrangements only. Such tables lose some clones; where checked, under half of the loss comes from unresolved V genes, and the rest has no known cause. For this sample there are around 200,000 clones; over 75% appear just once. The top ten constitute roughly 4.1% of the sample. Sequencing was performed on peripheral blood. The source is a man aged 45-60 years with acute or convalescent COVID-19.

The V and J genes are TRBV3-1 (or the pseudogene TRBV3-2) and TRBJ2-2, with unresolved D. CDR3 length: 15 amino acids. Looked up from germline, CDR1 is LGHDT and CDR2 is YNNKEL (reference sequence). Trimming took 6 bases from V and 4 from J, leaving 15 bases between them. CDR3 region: CASRVAGQSTGELFF. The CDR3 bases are TGTGCCAGCAGAGTGGCAGGTCAGTCCACCGGGGAGCTGTTTTTT.

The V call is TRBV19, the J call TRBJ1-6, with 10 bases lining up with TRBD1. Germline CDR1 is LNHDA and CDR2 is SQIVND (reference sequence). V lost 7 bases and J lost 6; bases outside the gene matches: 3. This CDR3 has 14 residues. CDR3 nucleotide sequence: TGTGCCAGTACCCGGGACAGGGGTAATTCACCCCTCCACTTT. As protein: CASTRDRGNSPLHF.

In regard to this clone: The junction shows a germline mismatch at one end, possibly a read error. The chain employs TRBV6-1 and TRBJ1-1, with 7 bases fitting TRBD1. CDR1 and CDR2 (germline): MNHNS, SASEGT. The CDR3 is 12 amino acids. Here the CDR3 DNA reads TGTGCCAGCAGGGAAGGGACAGCTGAAGCTTTCTTT. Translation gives CASREGTAEAFF.

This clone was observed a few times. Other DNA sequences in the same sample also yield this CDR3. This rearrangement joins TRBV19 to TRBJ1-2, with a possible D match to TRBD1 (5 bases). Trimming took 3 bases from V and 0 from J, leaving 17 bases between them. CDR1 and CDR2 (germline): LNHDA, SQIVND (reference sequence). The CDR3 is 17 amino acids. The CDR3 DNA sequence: TGTGCCAGTAGTATCACCCCTCGAGGGGACTCTAACTATGGCTACACCTTC. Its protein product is CASSITPRGDSNYGYTF.

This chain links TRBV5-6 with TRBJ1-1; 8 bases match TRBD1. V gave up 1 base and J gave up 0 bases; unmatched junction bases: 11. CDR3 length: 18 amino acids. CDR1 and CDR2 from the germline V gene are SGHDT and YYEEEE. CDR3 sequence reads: CASSLSGGRTDLNTEAFF. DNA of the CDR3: TGTGCCAGCAGCTTGTCAGGGGGCAGAACTGACCTGAACACTGAAGCTTTCTTT.

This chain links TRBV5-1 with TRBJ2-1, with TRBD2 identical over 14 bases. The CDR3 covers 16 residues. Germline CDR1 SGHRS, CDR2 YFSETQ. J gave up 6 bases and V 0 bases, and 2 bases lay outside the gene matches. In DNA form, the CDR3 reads TGCGCCAGCAGCTTGGGACTAGCGGGGGGGCTCAATGAGCAGTTCTTC. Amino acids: CASSLGLAGGLNEQFF.

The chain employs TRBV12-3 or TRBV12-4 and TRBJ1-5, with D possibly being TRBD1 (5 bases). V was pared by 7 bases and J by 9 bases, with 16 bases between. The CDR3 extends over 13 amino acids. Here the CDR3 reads CASTKGVPPPQHF. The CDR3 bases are TGTGCCAGCACCAAAGGGGTGCCTCCGCCCCAGCATTTT.

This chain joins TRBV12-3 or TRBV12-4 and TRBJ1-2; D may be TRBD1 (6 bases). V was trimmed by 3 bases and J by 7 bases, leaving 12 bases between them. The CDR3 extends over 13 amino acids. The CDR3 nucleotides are TGTGCCAGCAGTTTCAACAGGGCTTCTGGCTACACCTTC. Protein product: CASSFNRASGYTF.

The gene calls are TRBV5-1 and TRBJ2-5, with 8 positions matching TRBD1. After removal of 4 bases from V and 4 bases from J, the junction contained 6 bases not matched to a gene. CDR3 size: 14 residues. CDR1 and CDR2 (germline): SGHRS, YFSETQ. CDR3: CASSTGTGGETQYF. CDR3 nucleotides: TGCGCCAGCAGCACCGGGACAGGAGGAGAGACCCAGTACTTC.

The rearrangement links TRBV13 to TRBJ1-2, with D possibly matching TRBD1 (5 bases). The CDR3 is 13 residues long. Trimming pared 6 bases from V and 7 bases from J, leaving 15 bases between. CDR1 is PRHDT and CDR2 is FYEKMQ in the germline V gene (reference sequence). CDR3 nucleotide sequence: TGTGCCAGCAGTTCCAGGGCGTCGGCTGGCTACACCTTC. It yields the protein CASSSRASAGYTF.

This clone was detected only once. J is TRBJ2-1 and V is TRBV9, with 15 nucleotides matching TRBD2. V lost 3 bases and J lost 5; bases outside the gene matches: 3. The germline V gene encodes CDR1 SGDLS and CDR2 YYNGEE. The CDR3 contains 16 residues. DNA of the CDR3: TGTGCCAGCAGCGGAGGACTAGCGGGGGGGAACAATGAGCAGTTCTTC. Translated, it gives CASSGGLAGGNNEQFF.

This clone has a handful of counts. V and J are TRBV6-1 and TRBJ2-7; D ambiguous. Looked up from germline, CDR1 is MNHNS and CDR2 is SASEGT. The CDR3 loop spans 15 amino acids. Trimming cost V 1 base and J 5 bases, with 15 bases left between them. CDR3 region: CASSEVRTQEDEQYF. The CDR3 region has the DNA TGTGCCAGCAGTGAAGTAAGAACCCAAGAGGACGAGCAGTACTTC.

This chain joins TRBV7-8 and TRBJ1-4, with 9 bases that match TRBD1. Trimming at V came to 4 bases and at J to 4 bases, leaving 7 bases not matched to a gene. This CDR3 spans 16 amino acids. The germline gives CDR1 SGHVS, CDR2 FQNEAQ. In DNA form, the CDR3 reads TGTGCCAGCAGCTCGCGCCGGGACAGGGTTAATGAAAAACTGTTTTTT. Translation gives CASSSRRDRVNEKLFF.

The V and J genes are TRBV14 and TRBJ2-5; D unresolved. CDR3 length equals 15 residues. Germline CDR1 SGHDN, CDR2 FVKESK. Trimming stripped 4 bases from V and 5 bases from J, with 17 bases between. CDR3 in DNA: TGTGCCAGCAGCCCCCTCGGTGCGCTCGGGGAGACCCAGTACTTC. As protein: CASSPLGALGETQYF.

The CDR3 here is CAISTGTGLSYEQYF. The CDR3 DNA follows: TGTGCCATCAGCACCGGGACAGGGCTGTCCTACGAGCAGTACTTC. The chain employs TRBV10-3 and TRBJ2-7; TRBD1 matches 9 bases. Per germline, CDR1 ENHRY and CDR2 SYGVKD. V shed 6 bases and J 1 base; nucleotides not matched to a gene: 7. The length of the CDR3 is 15 residues.

DNA for the CDR3: TGTGCTAGTGGTTTGGAGGGACAGGGGCTTCCCTTATCGCCAAAACTGTTTTTT. This sequence encodes CASGLEGQGLPLSPKLFF. This sequence joins TRBV12-5 and TRBJ1-4; 10 positions match TRBD1. After removal of 1 base from V and 10 bases from J, the junction contained 15 bases not matched to a gene. Germline loops: CDR1 LGHNT, CDR2 FRNRAP. This CDR3 has 18 amino acids.

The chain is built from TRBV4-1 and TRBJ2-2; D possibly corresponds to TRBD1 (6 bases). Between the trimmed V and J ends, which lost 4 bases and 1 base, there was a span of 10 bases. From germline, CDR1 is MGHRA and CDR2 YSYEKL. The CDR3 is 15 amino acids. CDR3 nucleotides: TGCGCCAGCAGCCCACAGGACAGGAACACCGGGGAGCTGTTTTTT. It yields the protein CASSPQDRNTGELFF.

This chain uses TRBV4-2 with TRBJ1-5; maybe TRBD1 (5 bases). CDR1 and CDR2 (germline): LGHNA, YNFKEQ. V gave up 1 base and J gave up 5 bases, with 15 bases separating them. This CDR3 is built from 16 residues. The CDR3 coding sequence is TGTGCCAGCAGCCAAGTAGCCGGGGGAGCTGATCAGCCCCAGCATTTT. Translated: CASSQVAGGADQPQHF.

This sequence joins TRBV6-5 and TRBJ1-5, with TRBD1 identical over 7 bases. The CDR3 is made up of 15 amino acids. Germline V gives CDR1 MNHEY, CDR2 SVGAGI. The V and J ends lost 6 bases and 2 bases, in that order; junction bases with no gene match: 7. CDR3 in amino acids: CASRSSTGRNQPQHF. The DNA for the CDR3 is TGTGCCAGCAGATCATCGACAGGGCGCAATCAGCCCCAGCATTTT.

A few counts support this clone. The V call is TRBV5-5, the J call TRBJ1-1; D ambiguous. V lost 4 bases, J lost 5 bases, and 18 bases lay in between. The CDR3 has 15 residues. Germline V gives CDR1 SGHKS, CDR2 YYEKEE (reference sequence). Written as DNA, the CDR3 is TGTGCCAGCAGCCCCTTCCCCGACGGAGAAACTGAAGCTTTCTTT. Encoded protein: CASSPFPDGETEAFF.

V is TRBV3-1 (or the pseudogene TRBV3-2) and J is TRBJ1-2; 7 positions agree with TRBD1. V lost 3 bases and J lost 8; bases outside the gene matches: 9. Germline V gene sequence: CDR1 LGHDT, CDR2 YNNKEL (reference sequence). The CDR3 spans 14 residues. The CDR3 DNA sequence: TGTGCCAGCAGCCAGGCCGGGACAGCGCCCGGCTACACCTTC. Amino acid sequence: CASSQAGTAPGYTF.

This CDR3 is CASSKGQELYGYTF. CDR3 bases: TGTGCCAGCTCTAAGGGGCAGGAACTCTATGGCTACACCTTC. The chain has TRBV18 and TRBJ1-2; maybe TRBD1 (5 bases). Germline values: CDR1 KGHSH, CDR2 LQKENI. With 6 bases removed from V and 4 bases from J, the gap between germline ends came to 15 bases. The CDR3 runs 14 residues.

The CDR3 region is CASSGWEAGGPYGYTF. CDR3 in DNA: TGTGCCAGCAGTGGTTGGGAAGCAGGGGGCCCGTATGGCTACACCTTC. The rearrangement links TRBV2 to TRBJ1-2; 8 bases align to TRBD1. CDR3 size: 16 residues. Trimming cost V 4 bases and J 5 bases; bases outside gene matches: 12. The germline CDR1 and CDR2 sequences are SNHLY and FYNNEI.

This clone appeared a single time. The CDR3 DNA is TGCGCCAGCAGCCGGGGACAGGGACATGGAAACACCATATATTTT. Encoded protein: CASSRGQGHGNTIYF. The chain uses TRBV5-1 and TRBJ1-3; 9 nucleotides align to TRBD1. This CDR3 has 15 amino acids. With 4 bases clipped from V and 3 bases from J, the junction kept 5 bases outside the gene matches. Germline V gives CDR1 SGHRS, CDR2 YFSETQ.

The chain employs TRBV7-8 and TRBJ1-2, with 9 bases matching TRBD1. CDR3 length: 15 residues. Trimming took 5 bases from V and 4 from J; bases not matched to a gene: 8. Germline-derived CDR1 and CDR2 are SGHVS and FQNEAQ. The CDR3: CASSPLGQGSYGYTF. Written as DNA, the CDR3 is TGTGCCAGCAGCCCGCTGGGACAGGGAAGCTATGGCTACACCTTC.